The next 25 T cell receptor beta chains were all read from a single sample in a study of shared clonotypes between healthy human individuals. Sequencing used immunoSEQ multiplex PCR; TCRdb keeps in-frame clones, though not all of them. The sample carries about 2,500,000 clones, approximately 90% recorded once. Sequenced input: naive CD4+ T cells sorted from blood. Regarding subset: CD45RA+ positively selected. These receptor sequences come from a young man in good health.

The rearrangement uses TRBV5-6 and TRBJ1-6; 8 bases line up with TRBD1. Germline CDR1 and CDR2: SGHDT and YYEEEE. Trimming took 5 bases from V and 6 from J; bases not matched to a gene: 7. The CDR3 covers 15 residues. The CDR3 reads CASRGTQGANSPLHF. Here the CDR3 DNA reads TGTGCCAGCAGGGGTACGCAGGGGGCTAATTCACCCCTCCACTTT.

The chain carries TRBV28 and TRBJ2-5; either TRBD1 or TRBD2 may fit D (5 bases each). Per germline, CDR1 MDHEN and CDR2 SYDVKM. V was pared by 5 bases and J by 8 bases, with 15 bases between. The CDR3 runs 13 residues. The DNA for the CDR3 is TGTGCCAGCAGTCAAAGGGACGGTGGAACCCAGTACTTC. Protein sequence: CASSQRDGGTQYF.

The CDR3 protein is CASSPPWTSGDYEQYF. DNA of the CDR3: TGTGCCAGCAGCCCACCATGGACTAGCGGGGATTACGAGCAGTACTTC. V and J are TRBV7-9 and TRBJ2-7; TRBD2 matches 12 bases. This CDR3 is built from 16 residues. Germline V gene lookup returns CDR1 SEHNR and CDR2 FQNEAQ (reference sequence). J was trimmed by 4 bases and V by 5 bases; bases with no gene match: 9.

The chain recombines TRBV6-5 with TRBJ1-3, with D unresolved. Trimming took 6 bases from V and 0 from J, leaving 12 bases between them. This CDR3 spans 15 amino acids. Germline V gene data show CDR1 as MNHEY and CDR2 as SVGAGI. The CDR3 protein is CASSRSVGSGNTIYF. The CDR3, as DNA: TGTGCCAGCAGCCGGTCGGTCGGCTCTGGAAACACCATATATTTT.

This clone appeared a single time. The CDR3 is CASSDDGGGPWETQYF. CDR3 nucleotides: TGTGCCAGCAGTGATGATGGGGGAGGGCCTTGGGAGACCCAGTACTTC. V gene TRBV6-1 combines with J gene TRBJ2-5, with 7 bases matching TRBD2. The CDR3 consists of 16 residues. The germline V gene has CDR1 MNHNS and CDR2 SASEGT. V dropped 3 bases and J dropped 5; count of bases not matched to a gene: 12.

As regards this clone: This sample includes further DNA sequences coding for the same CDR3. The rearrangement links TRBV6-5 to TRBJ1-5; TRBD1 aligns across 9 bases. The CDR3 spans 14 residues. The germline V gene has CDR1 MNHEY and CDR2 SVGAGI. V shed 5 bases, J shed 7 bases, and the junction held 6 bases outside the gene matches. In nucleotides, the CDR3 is TGTGCCAGCAGTCGACAGGGGGAAGGACAGCCCCAGCATTTT. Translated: CASSRQGEGQPQHF.

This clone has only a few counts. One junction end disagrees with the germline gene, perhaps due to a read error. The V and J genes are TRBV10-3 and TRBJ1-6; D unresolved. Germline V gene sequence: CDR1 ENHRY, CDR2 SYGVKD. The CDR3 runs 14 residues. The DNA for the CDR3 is TGTGCCATCAGTGGGCGGGGAAGCGATTCCCCCCTCCACTTT. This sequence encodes CAISGRGSDSPLHF.

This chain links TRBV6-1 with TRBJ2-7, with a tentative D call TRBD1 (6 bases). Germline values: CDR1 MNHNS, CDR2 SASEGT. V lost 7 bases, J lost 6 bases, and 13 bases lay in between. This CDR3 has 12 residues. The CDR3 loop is CASNAGTREQYF. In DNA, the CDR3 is TGTGCCAGCAACGCCGGGACACGCGAGCAGTACTTC.

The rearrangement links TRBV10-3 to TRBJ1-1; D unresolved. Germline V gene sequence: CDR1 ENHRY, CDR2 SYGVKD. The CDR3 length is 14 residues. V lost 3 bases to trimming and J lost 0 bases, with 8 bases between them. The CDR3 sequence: CAISEPGLNTEAFF. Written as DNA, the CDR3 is TGTGCCATCAGTGAACCCGGCCTGAACACTGAAGCTTTCTTT.

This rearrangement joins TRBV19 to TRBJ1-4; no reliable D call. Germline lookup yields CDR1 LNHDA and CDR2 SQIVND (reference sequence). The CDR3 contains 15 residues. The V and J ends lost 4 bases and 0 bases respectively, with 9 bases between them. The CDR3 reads CASSTHRATNEKLFF. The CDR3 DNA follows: TGTGCCAGTAGTACCCACAGAGCAACTAATGAAAAACTGTTTTTT.

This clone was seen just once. CDR3 sequence reads: CSVGQYSTDTQYF. The DNA for the CDR3 is TGCAGCGTTGGTCAGTATAGCACAGATACGCAGTATTTT. This chain connects TRBV29-1 to TRBJ2-3; D uncertain. Germline-derived CDR1 and CDR2 are SQVTM and ANQGSEA. The CDR3 is 13 amino acids. The V gene lost 4 bases and the J gene lost 0 bases, with 8 bases spanning the gap.

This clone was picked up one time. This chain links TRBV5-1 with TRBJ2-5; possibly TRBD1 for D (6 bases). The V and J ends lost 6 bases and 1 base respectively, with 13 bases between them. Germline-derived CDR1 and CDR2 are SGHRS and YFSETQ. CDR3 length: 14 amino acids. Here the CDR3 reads CASKAGVSQETQYF. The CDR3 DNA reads TGCGCCAGCAAGGCAGGGGTCAGCCAAGAGACCCAGTACTTC.

The CDR3 sequence: CASSAQGAGAGELFF. The CDR3 DNA sequence: TGTGCCAGCAGTGCACAGGGGGCAGGTGCCGGGGAGCTGTTTTTT. The rearrangement joins TRBV6-1 to TRBJ2-2; 9 bases are a match to TRBD1. Germline trimming cut 4 bases from V and 6 bases from J; bases unmatched to any gene: 6. The germline V gene has CDR1 MNHNS and CDR2 SASEGT. CDR3 length equals 15 residues.

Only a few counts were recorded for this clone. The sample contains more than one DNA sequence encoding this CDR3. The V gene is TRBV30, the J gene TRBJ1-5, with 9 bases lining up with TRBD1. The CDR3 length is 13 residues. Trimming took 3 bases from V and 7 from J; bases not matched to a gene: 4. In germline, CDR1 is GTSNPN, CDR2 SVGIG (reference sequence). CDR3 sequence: CAWSGQGTQPQHF. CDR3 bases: TGTGCCTGGAGCGGACAGGGGACACAGCCCCAGCATTTT.

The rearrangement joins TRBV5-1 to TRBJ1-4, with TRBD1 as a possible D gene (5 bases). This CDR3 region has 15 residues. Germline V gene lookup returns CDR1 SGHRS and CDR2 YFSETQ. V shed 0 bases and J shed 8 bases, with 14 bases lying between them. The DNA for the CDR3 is TGCGCCAGCAGCTTGGCGGGACGACTGATGGAAAAACTGTTTTTT. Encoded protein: CASSLAGRLMEKLFF.

CDR3 nucleotide sequence: TGCGCCAGCAGCCCCAACTGGAGCAATGAGCAGTTCTTC. Residues: CASSPNWSNEQFF. V gene TRBV5-1 combines with J gene TRBJ2-1; D remains ambiguous. This CDR3 contains 13 residues. Deletions cut 4 bases from V and 6 bases from J, with 11 bases between. Germline V lookup: CDR1 SGHRS, CDR2 YFSETQ.

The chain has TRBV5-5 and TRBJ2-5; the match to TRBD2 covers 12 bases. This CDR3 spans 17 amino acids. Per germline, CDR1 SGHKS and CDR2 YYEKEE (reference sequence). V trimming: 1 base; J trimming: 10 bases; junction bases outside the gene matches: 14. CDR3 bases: TGTGCCAGCAGCTTGTGGCTAGCGGGAGGGCCCACGCGGGACCAGTACTTC. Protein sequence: CASSLWLAGGPTRDQYF.

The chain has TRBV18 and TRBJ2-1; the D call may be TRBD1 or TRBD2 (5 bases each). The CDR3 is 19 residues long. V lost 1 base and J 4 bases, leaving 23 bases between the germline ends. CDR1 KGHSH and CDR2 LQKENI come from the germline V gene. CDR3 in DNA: TGTGCCAGCTCACCACTCGGGTTTTTTGGGGACCGCCCGTACAATGAGCAGTTCTTC. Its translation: CASSPLGFFGDRPYNEQFF.

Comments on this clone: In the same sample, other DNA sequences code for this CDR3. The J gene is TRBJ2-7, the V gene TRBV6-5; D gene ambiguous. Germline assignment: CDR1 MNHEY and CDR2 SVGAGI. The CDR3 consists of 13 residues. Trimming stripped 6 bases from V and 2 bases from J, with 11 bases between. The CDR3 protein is CASSPGSPYEQYF. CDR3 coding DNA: TGTGCCAGCAGCCCCGGGTCCCCCTACGAGCAGTACTTC.

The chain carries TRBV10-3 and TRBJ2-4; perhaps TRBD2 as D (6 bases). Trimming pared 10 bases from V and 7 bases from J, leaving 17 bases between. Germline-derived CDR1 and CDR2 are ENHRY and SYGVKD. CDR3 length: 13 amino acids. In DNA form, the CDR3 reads TGTGCCACAAGTGGGGGGAAACAGAACATTCAGTACTTC. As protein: CATSGGKQNIQYF.

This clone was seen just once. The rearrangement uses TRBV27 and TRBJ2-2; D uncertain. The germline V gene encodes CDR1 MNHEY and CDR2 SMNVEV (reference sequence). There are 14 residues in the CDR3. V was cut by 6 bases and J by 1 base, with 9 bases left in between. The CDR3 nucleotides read TGTGCCAGCAGGCCCTTGCAGAACACCGGGGAGCTGTTTTTT. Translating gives CASRPLQNTGELFF.

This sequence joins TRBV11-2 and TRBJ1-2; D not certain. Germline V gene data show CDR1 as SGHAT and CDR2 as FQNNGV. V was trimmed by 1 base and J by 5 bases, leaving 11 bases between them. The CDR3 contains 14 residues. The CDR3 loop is CASSLGFIGYGYTF. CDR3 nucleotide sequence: TGTGCCAGCAGCTTAGGGTTTATAGGGTATGGCTACACCTTC.

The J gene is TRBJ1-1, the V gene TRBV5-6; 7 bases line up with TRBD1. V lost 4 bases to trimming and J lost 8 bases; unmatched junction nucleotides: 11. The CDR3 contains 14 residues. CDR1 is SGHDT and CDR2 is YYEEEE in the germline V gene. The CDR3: CASSLRGTVGEAFF. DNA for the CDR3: TGTGCCAGCAGCCTCAGGGGGACAGTCGGCGAAGCTTTCTTT.

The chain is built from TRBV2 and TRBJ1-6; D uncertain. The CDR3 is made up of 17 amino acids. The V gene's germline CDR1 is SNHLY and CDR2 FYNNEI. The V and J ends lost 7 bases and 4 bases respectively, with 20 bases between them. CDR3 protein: CASKVDRAERYNSPLHF. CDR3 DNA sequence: TGTGCCAGCAAGGTCGATCGGGCCGAGAGGTATAATTCACCCCTCCACTTT.

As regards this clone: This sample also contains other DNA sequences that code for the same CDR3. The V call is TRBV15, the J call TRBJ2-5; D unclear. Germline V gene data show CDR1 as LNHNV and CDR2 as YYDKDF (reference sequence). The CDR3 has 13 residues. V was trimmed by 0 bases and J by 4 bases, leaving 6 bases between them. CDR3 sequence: CATSRDFGETQYF. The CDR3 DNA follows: TGTGCCACCAGCAGAGATTTTGGAGAGACCCAGTACTTC.